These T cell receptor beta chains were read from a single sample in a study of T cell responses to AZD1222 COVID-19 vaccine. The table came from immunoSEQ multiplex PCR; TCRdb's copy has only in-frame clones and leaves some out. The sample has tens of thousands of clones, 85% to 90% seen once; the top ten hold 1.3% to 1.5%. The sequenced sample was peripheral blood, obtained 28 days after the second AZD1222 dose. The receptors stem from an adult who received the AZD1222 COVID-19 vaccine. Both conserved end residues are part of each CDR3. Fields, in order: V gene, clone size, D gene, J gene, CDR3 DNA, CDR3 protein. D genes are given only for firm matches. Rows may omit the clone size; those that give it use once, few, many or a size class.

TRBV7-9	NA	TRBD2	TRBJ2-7	TGTGCCAGCAGCTCCCACAGCGGGGGGGCCTACGAGCAGTACTTC	CASSSHSGGAYEQYF
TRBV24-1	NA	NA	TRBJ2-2	TGTGCCACCAGTGATTTGGGCAGGGCCTCTTACACCGGGGAGCTGTTTTTT	CATSDLGRASYTGELFF
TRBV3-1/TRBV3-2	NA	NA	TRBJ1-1	TGTGCCAGCAGCCAACCTCAAGGGGACACTGAAGCTTTCTTT	CASSQPQGDTEAFF
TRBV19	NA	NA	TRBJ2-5	TGTGCCAGTAGTATACAGGCCAGACCTCTAGAGACCCAGTACTTC	CASSIQARPLETQYF
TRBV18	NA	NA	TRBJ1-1	TGTGCCAGCTCACCAGCTGTGGGGGCCGGGGGCACTGAAGCTTTCTTT	CASSPAVGAGGTEAFF
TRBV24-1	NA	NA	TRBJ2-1	TGTGCCACCGCCTACACGGAGAACGATGAGCAGTTCTTC	CATAYTENDEQFF
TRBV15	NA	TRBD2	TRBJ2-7	TGTGCCACCAGCAGGCAGACTAGCGGGGTTTACGAGCAGTACTTC	CATSRQTSGVYEQYF
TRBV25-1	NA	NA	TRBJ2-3	TGTGCCAGCAGTGACAGCGTTGCAGATACGCAGTATTTT	CASSDSVADTQYF
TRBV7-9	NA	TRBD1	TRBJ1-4	TGTGCCAGCAGCCGGGGACAGGGAGCAGGCGAAAAACTGTTTTTT	CASSRGQGAGEKLFF
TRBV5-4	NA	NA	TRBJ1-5	TGTGCCAGCAGCTTGTGGGGGGGCTCTCAGCCCCAGCATTTT	CASSLWGGSQPQHF
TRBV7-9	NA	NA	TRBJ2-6	TGTGCCAGTACAGTGGGGGGCGGGGCCAACGTCCTGACTTTC	CASTVGGGANVLTF
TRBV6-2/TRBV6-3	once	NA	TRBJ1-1	TGTGCCAGCAGTTTCGGACCGCTGGGGACTGAAGCTTTCTTT	CASSFGPLGTEAFF
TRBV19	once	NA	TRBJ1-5	TGTGCCAGTAGTGGCCAAGGACGGAATCAGCCCCAGCATTTT	CASSGQGRNQPQHF
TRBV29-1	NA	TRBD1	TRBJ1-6	TGCAGCGTCCGACTGGACAGGGATTCACCCCTCCACTTT	CSVRLDRDSPLHF
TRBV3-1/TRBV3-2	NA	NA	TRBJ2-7	TGTGCCAGCAGCCAAGCCCTGGGGGGCTCCTACGAGCAGTACTTC	CASSQALGGSYEQYF
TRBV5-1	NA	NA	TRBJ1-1	TGCGCCAGCAGCTTGGGGGCAGGGGTGAACACTGAAGCTTTCTTT	CASSLGAGVNTEAFF
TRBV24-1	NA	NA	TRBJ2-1	TGTGCCACCAGTGGCCACCCCCCGGGTGAGCAGTTCTTC	CATSGHPPGEQFF
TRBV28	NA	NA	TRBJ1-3	TGTGCCAGCAGTCTTATGGCGGGCGAACGATCTGGAAACACCATATATTTT	CASSLMAGERSGNTIYF
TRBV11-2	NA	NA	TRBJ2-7	TGTGCCAGCAGCTTAATCCTCGAGCAGTACTTC	CASSLILEQYF
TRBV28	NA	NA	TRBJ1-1	TGTGCCAGCAGTTACACAGGGACCACTGAAGCTTTCTTT	CASSYTGTTEAFF
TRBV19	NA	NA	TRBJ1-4	TGTGCCAGTAGTATCGTCCAGAGCGCTTCAACTAATGAAAAACTGTTTTTT	CASSIVQSASTNEKLFF
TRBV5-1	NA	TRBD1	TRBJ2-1	TGCGCCAGCAGCCCTACTTCCGGGACAGCCCGGATCCAGTTCTTC	CASSPTSGTARIQFF
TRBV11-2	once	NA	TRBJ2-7	TGTGCCAGCTTGTCAAGCGGCGCATACGAGCAGTACTTC	CASLSSGAYEQYF
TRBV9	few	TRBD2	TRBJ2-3	TGTGCCAGCAGCGCCCGGACTAGCGAAGATACGCAGTATTTT	CASSARTSEDTQYF
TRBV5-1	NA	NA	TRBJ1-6	TGCGCCAGCAGCTTGGAACGGAGGAACTATTCACCCCTCCACTTT	CASSLERRNYSPLHF
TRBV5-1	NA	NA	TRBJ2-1	TGCGCCAGCAGCTTGGGTCTCCGAATCGGGGCCAATGAGCAGTTCTTC	CASSLGLRIGANEQFF
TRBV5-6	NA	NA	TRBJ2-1	TGTGCCAGCAGCTTGGCAGGGGTTGGTGAGCAGTTCTTC	CASSLAGVGEQFF
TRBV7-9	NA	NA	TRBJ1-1	TGTGCCAGCAGCGCCGAGGGGGGGAACACTGAAGCTTTCTTT	CASSAEGGNTEAFF
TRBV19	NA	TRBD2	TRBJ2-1	TGTGCCAGTAGTCCCCGCGGAGCGGGGGGCCCCAATGAGCAGTTCTTC	CASSPRGAGGPNEQFF
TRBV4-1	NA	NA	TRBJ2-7	TGCGCCAGCAGCCGCGTTACAACTTACGAGCAGTACTTC	CASSRVTTYEQYF
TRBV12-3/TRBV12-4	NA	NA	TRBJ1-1	TGTGCCAGCAGGAACTTTGGGGGCACTGAAGCTTTCTTT	CASRNFGGTEAFF
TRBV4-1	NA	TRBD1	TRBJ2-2	TGCGCCAGCAGCCAAGCCGGGACAGGGATACCCGGGGAGCTGTTTTTT	CASSQAGTGIPGELFF
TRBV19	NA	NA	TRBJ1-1	TGTGCCAGTAGTTTGCCACAGGGATCCACGAACACTGAAGCTTTCTTT	CASSLPQGSTNTEAFF
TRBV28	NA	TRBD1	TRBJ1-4	TGTGCCAGCTTTCAGGGGGGGACTAATGAAAAACTGTTTTTT	CASFQGGTNEKLFF
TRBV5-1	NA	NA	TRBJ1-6	TGCGCCAGCAGCCGAGGCTGGAATTCACCCCTCCACTTT	CASSRGWNSPLHF
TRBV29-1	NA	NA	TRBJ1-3	TGCAGCGTTCAAGACAGCTCTGGAAACACCATATATTTT	CSVQDSSGNTIYF
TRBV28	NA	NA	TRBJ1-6	TGTGCCAGCAGTTTACCGGCAGGCGGTACTAATAATTCACCCCTCCACTTT	CASSLPAGGTNNSPLHF
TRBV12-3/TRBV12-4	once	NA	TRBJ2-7	TGTGCCAGCAGCGGACTCTACGAGCAGTACTTC	CASSGLYEQYF
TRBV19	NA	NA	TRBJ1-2	TGTGCCAGTAGTATAGATCACAAGGGCGGCTATGGCTACACCTTC	CASSIDHKGGYGYTF
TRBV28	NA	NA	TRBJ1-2	TGTGCCAGCAGTTTAAACGACGGCTACACCTTC	CASSLNDGYTF
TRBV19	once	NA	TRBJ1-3	TGTGCCAGCCGGGCGGCGGGGCAGAACTCTGGAAACACCATATATTTT	CASRAAGQNSGNTIYF
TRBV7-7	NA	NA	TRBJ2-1	TGTGCCAGCAGCCCCCTACAGTTAGGAAACATTGAGCAGTTCTTC	CASSPLQLGNIEQFF
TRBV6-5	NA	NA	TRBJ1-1	TGTGCCAGCAGTTACAGTAGGGGCACCCTGAACACTGAAGCTTTCTTT	CASSYSRGTLNTEAFF
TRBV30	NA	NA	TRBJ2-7	TGTGCCTGGAGTGTCCCCGGGGCGAAGCAGTACTTC	CAWSVPGAKQYF
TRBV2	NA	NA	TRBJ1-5	TGTGCCAGCAGCCACTATTCCCCTCAGGGGCAGCCCCAGCATTTT	CASSHYSPQGQPQHF
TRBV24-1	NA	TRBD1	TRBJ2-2	TGTGCCACCAGTGAATCGGGACAGGGGGGGGAGCTGTTTTTT	CATSESGQGGELFF
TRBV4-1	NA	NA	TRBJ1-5	TGCGCCAGCAGCCAAGTCATGTATAGCAATCAGCCCCAGCATTTT	CASSQVMYSNQPQHF
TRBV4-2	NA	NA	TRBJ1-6	TGTGCCAGCAGCCCGGGGGAAAGCCAGTATAATTCACCCCTCCACTTT	CASSPGESQYNSPLHF
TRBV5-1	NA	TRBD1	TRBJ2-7	TGCGCCAGCACCGCCGGGGACAGGGGCAGCTACGAGCAGTACTTC	CASTAGDRGSYEQYF
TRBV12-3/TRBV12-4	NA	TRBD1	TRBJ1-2	TGTGCCAGCAGCCCCGGACAGGGGTATGGCTACACCTTC	CASSPGQGYGYTF
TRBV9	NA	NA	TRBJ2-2	TGTGCCAGCAGCGATTCGGGCGAACAGGGCTATATCGGGGAGCTGTTTTTT	CASSDSGEQGYIGELFF
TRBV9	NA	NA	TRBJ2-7	TGTGCCAGCAGCGCCGGAAATAATCTAGGACAGGCCCGACGGAGGGGATACGAGCAGTACTTC	CASSAGNNLGQARRRGYEQYF
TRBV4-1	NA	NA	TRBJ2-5	TGCGCCAGCAGCCAAGTAGGGGGGGCAGGAGGGCAAGAGACCCAGTACTTC	CASSQVGGAGGQETQYF
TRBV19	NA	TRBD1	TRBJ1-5	TGTGCCAGTAGTATCGACAGGGAGGATCAGCCCCAGCATTTT	CASSIDREDQPQHF
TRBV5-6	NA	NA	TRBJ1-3	TGTGCCAGCCGGGGGGGCTACTCTGGAAACACCATATATTTT	CASRGGYSGNTIYF
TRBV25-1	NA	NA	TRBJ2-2	TGTGCCAGCAGTGGACGGACACCCCCGAACACCGGGGAGCTGTTTTTT	CASSGRTPPNTGELFF
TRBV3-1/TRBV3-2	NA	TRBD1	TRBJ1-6	TGTGCCAGCAGCCGAAGACAGGGAGAGTCACCCCTCCACTTT	CASSRRQGESPLHF
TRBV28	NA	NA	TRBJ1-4	TGTGCCAGCAGCTGGGCGGATGAAAAACTGTTTTTT	CASSWADEKLFF
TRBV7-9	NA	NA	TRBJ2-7	TGTGCCAGCAGCTTAGAAGGGAACGAGCAGTACTTC	CASSLEGNEQYF
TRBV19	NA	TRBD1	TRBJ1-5	TGTGCCAGTACCATACAGGGGAGCCAGCCCCAGCATTTT	CASTIQGSQPQHF